Below, one T cell receptor beta chain is given with its context. The antigen is unknown. This entry belongs to a study of cytomegalovirus exposure and HLA in healthy donors. Study-wide results and limits: No immune exposure information besides CMV serostatus was available. One variant, a missense change in DCLRE1C, was linked in a later analysis to TCR beta V- and J-gene trimming.

The germline gives CDR1 SQVTM, CDR2 ANQGSEA. The CDR3 length is 15 residues. V was shortened by 3 bases and J by 0 bases, with 11 bases between the two germline ends. The PCR contained 60 Vbeta and 13 Jbeta primers. Only in-frame clones appear in the TCRdb table, and some are missing; sequencing was by immunoSEQ multiplex PCR. The profile shows about 43,000 clones, under 70% of them singletons. Source material: PBMCs. This chain links TRBV29-1 with TRBJ2-2, with a possible D match to TRBD2 (6 bases). This TCR was sampled from a man aged 60-69 years in good health and CMV-seropositive. The CDR3 here is CSVELRGTNTGELFF. Here the CDR3 DNA reads TGCAGCGTTGAGTTACGGGGGACGAACACCGGGGAGCTGTTTTTT.